This T cell receptor beta chain was sequenced for a study of human T cells and chemical hapten exposure. This clonotype was seen a handful of times. CDR3 size: 15 residues. Germline assignment: CDR1 LGHNA and CDR2 YSLEER. The V and J ends lost 1 base and 5 bases respectively, with 14 bases between them. The study used a library that attached unique molecular identifiers to individual cDNA molecules. TCRdb redid the calling of the reads with MiXCR, one entry per CDR3 protein. The profile covers about 120,000 distinct CDR3 sequences, with roughly 8.5% appearing a single time and 1.3% to 1.5% taken by the ten largest. Extraction of total RNA was performed on unfractionated whole blood.

The clonotype comes from a human donor in good health. Some clones in this sample may be carry-over from other donors' samples. V is TRBV4-3 and J is TRBJ2-5, with D tentatively TRBD2 (5 bases). The sample comprised whole blood. CDR3 DNA sequence: TGCGCCAGCAGCCAAGCAAGGCTAGCCGGCGAGACCCAGTACTTC. Amino acid sequence: CASSQARLAGETQYF.